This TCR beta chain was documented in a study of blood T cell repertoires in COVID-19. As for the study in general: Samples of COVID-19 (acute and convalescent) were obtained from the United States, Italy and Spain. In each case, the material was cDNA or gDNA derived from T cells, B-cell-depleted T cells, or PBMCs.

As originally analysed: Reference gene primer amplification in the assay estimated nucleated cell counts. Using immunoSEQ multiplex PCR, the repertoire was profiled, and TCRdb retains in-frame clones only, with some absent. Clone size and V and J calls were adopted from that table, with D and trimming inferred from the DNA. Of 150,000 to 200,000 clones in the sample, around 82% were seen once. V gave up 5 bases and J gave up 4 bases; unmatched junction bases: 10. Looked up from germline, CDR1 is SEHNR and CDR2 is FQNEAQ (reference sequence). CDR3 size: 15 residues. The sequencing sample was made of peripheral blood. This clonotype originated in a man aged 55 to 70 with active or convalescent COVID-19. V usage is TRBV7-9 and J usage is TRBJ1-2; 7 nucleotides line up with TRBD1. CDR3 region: CASSTLGGGGYGYTF. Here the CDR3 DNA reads TGTGCCAGCAGCACCCTAGGAGGGGGCGGCTATGGCTACACCTTC.